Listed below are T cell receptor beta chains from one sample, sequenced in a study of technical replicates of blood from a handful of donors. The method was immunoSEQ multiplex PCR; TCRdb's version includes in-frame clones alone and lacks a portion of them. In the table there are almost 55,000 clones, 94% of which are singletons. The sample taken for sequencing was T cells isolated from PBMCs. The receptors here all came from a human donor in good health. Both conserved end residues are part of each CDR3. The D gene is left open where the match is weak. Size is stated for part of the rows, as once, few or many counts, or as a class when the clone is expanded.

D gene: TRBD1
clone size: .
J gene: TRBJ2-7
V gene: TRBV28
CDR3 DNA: TGTGCCAGCAGTAGAAGGACAGGGACGTTCTACGAGCAGTACTTC
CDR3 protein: CASSRRTGTFYEQYF

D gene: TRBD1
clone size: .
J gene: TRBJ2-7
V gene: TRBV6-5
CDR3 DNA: TGTGCCAGCAGTTACGGGACAGATTCCACATACGAGCAGTACTTC
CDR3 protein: CASSYGTDSTYEQYF

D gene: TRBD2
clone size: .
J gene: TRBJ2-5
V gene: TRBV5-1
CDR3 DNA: TGCGCCAGCAGCGGGTCTAGCGGGGGAATCGAGACCCAGTACTTC
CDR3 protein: CASSGSSGGIETQYF

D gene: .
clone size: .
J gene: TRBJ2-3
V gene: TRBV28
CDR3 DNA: TGTGCCAGCAGTTTATGGGCAGCGACTAGCACAGATACGCAGTATTTT
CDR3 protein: CASSLWAATSTDTQYF

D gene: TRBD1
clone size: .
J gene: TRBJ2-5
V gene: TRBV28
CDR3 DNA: TGTGCCAGCAGTTTCAGACAGGGGGTTTTAGGATCTGAGACCCAGTACTTC
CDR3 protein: CASSFRQGVLGSETQYF

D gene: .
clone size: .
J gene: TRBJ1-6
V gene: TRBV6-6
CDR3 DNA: TGTGCCAGCAGTTACTCGACGGGGATGGAGGATTCACCCCTCCACTTT
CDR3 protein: CASSYSTGMEDSPLHF

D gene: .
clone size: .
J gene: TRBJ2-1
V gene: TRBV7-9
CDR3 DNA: TGTGCCAGCAGCCCTCCACAGGTGAACAATGAGCAGTTCTTC
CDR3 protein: CASSPPQVNNEQFF

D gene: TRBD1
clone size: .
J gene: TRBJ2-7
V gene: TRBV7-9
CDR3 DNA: TGTGCCAGCAGCTTAAGGGGTGGCGGGACAGGTATCCACGAGCAGTACTTC
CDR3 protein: CASSLRGGGTGIHEQYF

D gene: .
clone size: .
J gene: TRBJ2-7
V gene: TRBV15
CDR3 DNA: TGTGCCACCAGCAGAGAAGACAGGGACTTCGAGCAGTACTTC
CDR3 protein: CATSREDRDFEQYF

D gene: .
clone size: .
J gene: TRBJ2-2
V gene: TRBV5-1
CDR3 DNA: TGCGCCAGCAGCTTGGCCTTGTCTTTCCCCGGGGAGCTGTTTTTT
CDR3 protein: CASSLALSFPGELFF

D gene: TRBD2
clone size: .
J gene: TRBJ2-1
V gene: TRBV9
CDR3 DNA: TGTGCCAGCAGCCCGAAGACTAGCGGGGGGAATGAGCAGTTCTTC
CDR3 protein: CASSPKTSGGNEQFF

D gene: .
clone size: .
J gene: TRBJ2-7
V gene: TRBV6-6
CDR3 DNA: TGTGCCAGCAGGGGCGACAGTCCCTACGAGCAGTACTTC
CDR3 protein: CASRGDSPYEQYF

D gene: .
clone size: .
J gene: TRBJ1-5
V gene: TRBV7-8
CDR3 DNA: TGTGCCAGCAGCCTTGAGGGGGGCAATCAGCCCCAGCATTTT
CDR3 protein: CASSLEGGNQPQHF

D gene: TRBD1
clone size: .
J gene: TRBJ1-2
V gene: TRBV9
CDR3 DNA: TGTGCCAGCAGCGTTGCACTACCGGGACAGGGAAATTATGGCTACACCTTC
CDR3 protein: CASSVALPGQGNYGYTF

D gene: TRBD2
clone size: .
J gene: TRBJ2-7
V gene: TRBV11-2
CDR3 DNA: TGTGCCAGCAGCAGAGTAGCGGGGGGACCCTACGAGCAGTACTTC
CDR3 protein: CASSRVAGGPYEQYF

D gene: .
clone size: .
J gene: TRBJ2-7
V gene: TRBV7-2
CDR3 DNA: TGTGCCAGCAGCGCAGGAGCGACTACCGGGCAGTACTTC
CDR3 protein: CASSAGATTGQYF

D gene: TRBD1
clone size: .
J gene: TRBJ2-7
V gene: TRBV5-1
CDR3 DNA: TGCGCCAGCAGCTTGGCCGGGACAGATAGGTACGAGCAGTACTTC
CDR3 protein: CASSLAGTDRYEQYF

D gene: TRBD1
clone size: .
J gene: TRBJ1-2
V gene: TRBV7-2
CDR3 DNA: TGTGCCAGCAGCCAACAGGGGTGGAATGGCTACACCTTC
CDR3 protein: CASSQQGWNGYTF

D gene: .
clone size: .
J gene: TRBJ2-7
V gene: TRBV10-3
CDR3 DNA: TGTGCCACCCTAGACAGGCGTAGCGAGCAGTACTTC
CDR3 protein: CATLDRRSEQYF

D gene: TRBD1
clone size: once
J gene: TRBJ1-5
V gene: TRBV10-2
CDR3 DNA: TGCGCCAGCAGTGAGTCCCGGGGGACAGAGTACCAGCATTTT
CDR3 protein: CASSESRGTEYQHF

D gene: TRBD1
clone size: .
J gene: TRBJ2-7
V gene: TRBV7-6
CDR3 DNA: TGTGCCAGCAGCTCCGGGACAGGCTACGAGCAGTACTTC
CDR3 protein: CASSSGTGYEQYF

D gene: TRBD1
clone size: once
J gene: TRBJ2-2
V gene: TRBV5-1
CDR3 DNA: TGCGCCAGCAGCTTGCACGGACAGGGGGTGACCGGGGAGCTGTTTTTT
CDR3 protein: CASSLHGQGVTGELFF

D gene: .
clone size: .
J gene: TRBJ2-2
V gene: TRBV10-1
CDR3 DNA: TGCGCCAGCAGTCGGACAGCGAACACCGGGGAGCTGTTTTTT
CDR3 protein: CASSRTANTGELFF

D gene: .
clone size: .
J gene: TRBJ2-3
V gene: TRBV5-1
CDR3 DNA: TGCGCCAGCAGCCGGTGGGAGGCTAGCACAGATACGCAGTATTTT
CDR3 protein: CASSRWEASTDTQYF